This paragraph covers one T cell receptor (beta chain) sequence. The sample belongs to a study of CD8 T cells in ankylosing spondylitis. Trimming cost V 8 bases and J 0 bases, with 16 bases left between them. The CDR3 loop spans 15 amino acids. The V gene's germline CDR1 is MGHRA and CDR2 YSYEKL. Libraries of TCR beta came from quantitative 5'-RACE with molecular barcodes. TCRdb called the 5' RACE reads again in MiXCR, with one record for every CDR3 protein. The data contain over 150,000 distinct CDR3 sequences, over 10% of them singletons. The chain links TRBV4-1 to TRBJ1-1, with a possible D match to TRBD1 (5 bases). This clonotype was sampled from a male donor with ankylosing spondylitis or in good health (not recorded which). The sample consisted of blood, either unsorted or a sorted T cell fraction (not recorded which). CDR3 coding DNA: TGCGCCAGCGGGGACTCCAGGTTTCTGAACACTGAAGCTTTCTTT. It translates to CASGDSRFLNTEAFF.